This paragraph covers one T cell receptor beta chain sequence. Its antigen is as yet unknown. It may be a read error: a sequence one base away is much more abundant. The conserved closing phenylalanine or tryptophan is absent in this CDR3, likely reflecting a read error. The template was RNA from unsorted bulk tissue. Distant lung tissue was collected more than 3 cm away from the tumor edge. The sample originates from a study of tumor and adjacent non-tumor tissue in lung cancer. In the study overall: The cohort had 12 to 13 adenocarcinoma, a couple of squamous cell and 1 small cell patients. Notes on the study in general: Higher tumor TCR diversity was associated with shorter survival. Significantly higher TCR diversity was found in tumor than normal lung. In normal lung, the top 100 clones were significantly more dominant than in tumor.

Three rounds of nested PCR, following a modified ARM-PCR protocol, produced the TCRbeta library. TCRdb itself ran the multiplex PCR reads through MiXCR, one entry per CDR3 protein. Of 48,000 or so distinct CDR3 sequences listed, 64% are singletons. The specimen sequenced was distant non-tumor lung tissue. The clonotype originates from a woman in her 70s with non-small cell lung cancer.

CDR3 DNA: TGTGCCAGCAGCTTGACCGGGCCGTCGAACACTGAAGCTTTCTAT. Amino acids: CASSLTGPSNTEAFY. The V gene is TRBV5-5, the J gene TRBJ1-1; D remains unclear. CDR1 and CDR2 from the germline V gene are SGHKS and YYEKEE (reference sequence). The CDR3 covers 15 residues. The V and J ends lost 1 base and 1 base respectively, with 11 bases between them.